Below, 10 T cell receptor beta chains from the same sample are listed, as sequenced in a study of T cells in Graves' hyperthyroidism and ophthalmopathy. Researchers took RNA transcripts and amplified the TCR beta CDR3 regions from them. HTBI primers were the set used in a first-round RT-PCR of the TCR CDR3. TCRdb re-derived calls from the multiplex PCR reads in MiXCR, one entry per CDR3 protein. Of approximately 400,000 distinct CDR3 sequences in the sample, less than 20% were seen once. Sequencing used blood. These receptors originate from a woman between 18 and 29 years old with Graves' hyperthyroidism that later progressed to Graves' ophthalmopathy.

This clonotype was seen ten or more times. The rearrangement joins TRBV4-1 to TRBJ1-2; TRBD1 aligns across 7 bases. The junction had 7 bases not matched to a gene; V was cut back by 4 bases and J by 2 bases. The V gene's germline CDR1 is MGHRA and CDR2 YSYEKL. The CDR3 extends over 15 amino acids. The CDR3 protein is CASSLPDRVNYGYTF. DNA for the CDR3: TGCGCCAGCAGCCTACCAGACAGGGTGAACTATGGCTACACCTTC.

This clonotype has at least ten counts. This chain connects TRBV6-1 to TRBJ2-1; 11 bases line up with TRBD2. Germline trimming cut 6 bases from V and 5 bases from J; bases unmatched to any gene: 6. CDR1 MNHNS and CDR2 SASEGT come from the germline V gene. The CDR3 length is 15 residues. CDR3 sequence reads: CASSDPGLADNEQFF. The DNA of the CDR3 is TGTGCCAGCAGCGACCCGGGACTAGCGGACAATGAGCAGTTCTTC.

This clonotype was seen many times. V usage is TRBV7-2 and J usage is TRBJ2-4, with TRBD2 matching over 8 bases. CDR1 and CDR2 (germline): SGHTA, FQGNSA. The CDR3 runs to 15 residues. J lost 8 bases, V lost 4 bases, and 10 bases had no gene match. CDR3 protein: CASSSSRSGSYIQYF. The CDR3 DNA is TGTGCCAGCAGCTCCAGTAGGAGCGGGAGTTACATTCAGTACTTC.

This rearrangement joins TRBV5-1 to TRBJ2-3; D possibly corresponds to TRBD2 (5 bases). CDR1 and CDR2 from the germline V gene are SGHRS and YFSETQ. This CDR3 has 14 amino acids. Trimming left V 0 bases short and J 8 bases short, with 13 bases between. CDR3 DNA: TGCGCCAGCAGCTTGGCCGAGAACGAGGGTACGCAGTATTTT. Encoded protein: CASSLAENEGTQYF.

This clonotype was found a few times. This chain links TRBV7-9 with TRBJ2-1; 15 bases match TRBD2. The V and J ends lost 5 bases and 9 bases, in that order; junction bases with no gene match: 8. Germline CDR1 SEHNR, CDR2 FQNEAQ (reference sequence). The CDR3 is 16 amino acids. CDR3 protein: CASSPGTSGRWSEQFF. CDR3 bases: TGTGCCAGCAGCCCTGGGACTAGCGGGAGGTGGAGTGAGCAGTTCTTC.

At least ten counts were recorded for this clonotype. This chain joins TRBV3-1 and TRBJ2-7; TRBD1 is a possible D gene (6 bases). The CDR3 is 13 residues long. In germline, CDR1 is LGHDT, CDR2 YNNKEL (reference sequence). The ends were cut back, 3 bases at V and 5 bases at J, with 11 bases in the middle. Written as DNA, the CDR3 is TGTGCCAGCAGCCAGGAAAAGGGGGACGAGCAGTACTTC. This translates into CASSQEKGDEQYF.

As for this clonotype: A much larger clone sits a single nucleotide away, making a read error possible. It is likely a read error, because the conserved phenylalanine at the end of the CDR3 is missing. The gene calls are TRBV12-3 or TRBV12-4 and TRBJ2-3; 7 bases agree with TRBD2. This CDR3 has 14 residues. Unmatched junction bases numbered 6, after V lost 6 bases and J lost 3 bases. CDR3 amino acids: CASSGRFGTDTQYL. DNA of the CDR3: TGTGCCAGCAGCGGGAGGTTCGGGACAGATACGCAGTATCTT.

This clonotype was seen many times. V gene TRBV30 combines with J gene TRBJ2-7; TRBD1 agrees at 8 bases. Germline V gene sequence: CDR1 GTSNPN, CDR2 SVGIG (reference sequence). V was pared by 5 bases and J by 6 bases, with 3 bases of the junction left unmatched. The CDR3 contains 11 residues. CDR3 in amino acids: CAWDRGREQYF. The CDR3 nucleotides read TGTGCCTGGGACAGGGGTCGCGAGCAGTACTTC.

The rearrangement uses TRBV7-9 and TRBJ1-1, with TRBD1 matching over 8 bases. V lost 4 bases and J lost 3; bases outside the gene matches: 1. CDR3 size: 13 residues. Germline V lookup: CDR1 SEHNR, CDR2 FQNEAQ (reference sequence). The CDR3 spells CASSSQGDTEAFF. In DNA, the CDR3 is TGTGCCAGCAGCTCACAGGGGGACACTGAAGCTTTCTTT.

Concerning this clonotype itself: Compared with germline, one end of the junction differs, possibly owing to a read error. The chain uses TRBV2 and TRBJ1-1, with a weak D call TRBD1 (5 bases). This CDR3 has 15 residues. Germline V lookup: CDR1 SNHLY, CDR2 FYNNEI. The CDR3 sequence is CASSQAPGGGTEAFF. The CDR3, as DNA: TGCGCCAGCAGCCAAGCCCCCGGCGGGGGGACTGAAGCTTTCTTT. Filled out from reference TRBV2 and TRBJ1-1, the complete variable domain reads EPEVTQTPSHQVTQMGQEVILRCVPISNHLYFYWYRQILGQKVEFLVSFYNNEISEKSEIFDDQFSVERPDGSNFTLKIRSTKLEDSAMYFCASSQAPGGGTEAFFGQGTRLTVV.